The 31 T cell receptor beta chains given below trace back to one sample, sequenced in a study of blood T cell repertoires in COVID-19. Here immunoSEQ multiplex PCR was the method, and the copy in TCRdb shows in-frame clones only, minus some. The sample lists some 120,000 clones, 88% occurring once. The sequenced sample was peripheral blood. The receptors here all came from a man aged 45-60 years with acute or convalescent COVID-19.

The chain links TRBV5-6 to TRBJ2-7, with 15 bases identical to TRBD2. The CDR3 sequence is 17 residues long. Trimming at V came to 4 bases and at J to 2 bases, leaving 7 bases not matched to a gene. Germline CDR1 is SGHDT and CDR2 is YYEEEE. CDR3 amino acids: CASSEGLAGGGPYEQYF. The DNA for the CDR3 is TGTGCCAGCAGCGAAGGACTAGCGGGAGGGGGGCCCTACGAGCAGTACTTC.

The V and J genes are TRBV11-2 and TRBJ2-7; no firm D call. Germline CDR1 reads SGHAT; CDR2 reads FQNNGV. There are 11 residues in the CDR3. Trimming shortened V by 5 bases and J by 1 base, and 3 bases separated the two germline ends. The CDR3 loop is CASSQSYEQYF. The CDR3 DNA sequence: TGTGCCAGCAGCCAATCCTACGAGCAGTACTTC.

In its sample, this clone was seen once. The chain carries TRBV6-5 and TRBJ1-6; 8 nucleotides match TRBD1. The CDR3 runs to 16 residues. The germline CDR1 and CDR2 sequences are MNHEY and SVGAGI. The trim removed 2 bases at V and 7 bases at J, leaving 7 bases unmatched. The CDR3 here is CASSYPRQGTNSPLHF. The CDR3 nucleotides read TGTGCCAGCAGTTACCCCAGACAGGGGACGAATTCACCCCTCCACTTT.

The J gene is TRBJ1-2, the V gene TRBV29-1; D is ambiguous. Germline V gene data show CDR1 as SQVTM and CDR2 as ANQGSEA. With 6 bases removed from V and 3 bases from J, the gap between germline ends came to 14 bases. The CDR3 totals 13 residues. DNA for the CDR3: TGCAGCGTCAAACTCGACAAAGACTATGGCTACACCTTC. This gives the protein CSVKLDKDYGYTF.

The chain employs TRBV7-8 and TRBJ1-1; no definite D call. V lost 8 bases and J lost 4, with 23 bases in between. Germline CDR1 reads SGHVS; CDR2 reads FQNEAQ. CDR3 length equals 16 residues. CDR3 sequence (DNA): TGTGCCAGCTCAAGAGTACAGCTAACCTTGGGCACTGAAGCTTTCTTT. As protein: CASSRVQLTLGTEAFF.

The chain carries TRBV10-3 and TRBJ2-1; TRBD2 matches at 7 bases. Germline trimming cut 5 bases from V and 9 bases from J; bases unmatched to any gene: 1. Germline loops: CDR1 ENHRY, CDR2 SYGVKD. CDR3 size: 11 residues. The CDR3 reads CAISSGTEQFF. CDR3 sequence (DNA): TGTGCCATCAGTAGCGGGACTGAGCAGTTCTTC.

The gene calls are TRBV3-1 (or the pseudogene TRBV3-2) and TRBJ2-1, with TRBD1 identical over 10 bases. Germline V CDR1 and CDR2: LGHDT, YNNKEL (reference sequence). CDR3 length: 13 amino acids. The J segment lost 8 bases and the V segment lost 4 bases, leaving 2 bases of the junction unmatched. This CDR3 reads CASSRGTGDEQFF. In DNA form, the CDR3 reads TGTGCCAGCAGCCGCGGGACAGGGGATGAGCAGTTCTTC.

This rearrangement joins TRBV10-2 to TRBJ2-7, with D tentatively TRBD2 (6 bases). Trimming left V 2 bases short and J 7 bases short, with 9 bases between. This CDR3 region has 12 residues. Germline V gene data show CDR1 as WSHSY and CDR2 as SAAADI. CDR3 sequence reads: CASSEGGWEQYF. The CDR3 DNA follows: TGCGCCAGCAGTGAGGGGGGGTGGGAGCAGTACTTC.

This clone was observed a few times. J is TRBJ2-1 and V is TRBV15, with 9 bases fitting TRBD2. Germline V gives CDR1 LNHNV, CDR2 YYDKDF (reference sequence). Losses at the gene ends were 5 bases for V and 5 bases for J; bases not matched to a gene: 4. The CDR3 totals 14 residues. In nucleotides, the CDR3 is TGTGCCACCAGCGCGGGACTAGCAAACAATGAGCAGTTCTTC. This codes for CATSAGLANNEQFF.

The chain carries TRBV6-5 and TRBJ2-7; the D gene is possibly TRBD1 (6 bases). Germline-derived CDR1 and CDR2 are MNHEY and SVGAGI. The CDR3 extends over 14 amino acids. V was trimmed by 5 bases and J by 2 bases, leaving 13 bases between them. Here the CDR3 DNA reads TGTGCCAGCAGTCGACACCAGGGGACCTACGAGCAGTACTTC. Its protein product is CASSRHQGTYEQYF.

This chain joins TRBV2 and TRBJ1-5, with D hard to call. Germline V gives CDR1 SNHLY, CDR2 FYNNEI. V lost 8 bases and J 5 bases, leaving 16 bases between the germline ends. The CDR3 consists of 14 residues. The CDR3 DNA follows: TGTGCCAGCGCTCGAGGAACGCGTGATCAGCCCCAGCATTTT. This sequence encodes CASARGTRDQPQHF.

As DNA, the CDR3 is TGTGCCAGCAGACAGGGGTCTGGCTACACCTTC. This codes for CASRQGSGYTF. The chain combines TRBV2 with TRBJ1-2; the match to TRBD1 covers 7 bases. The CDR3 has 11 amino acids. V shed 6 bases and J 7 bases; nucleotides not matched to a gene: 2. CDR1 and CDR2 from the germline V gene are SNHLY and FYNNEI.

This chain uses TRBV5-1 with TRBJ2-3; D gene ambiguous. The CDR3 spans 17 residues. With 0 bases removed from V and 3 bases from J, the gap between germline ends came to 17 bases. CDR1 SGHRS and CDR2 YFSETQ come from the germline V gene. CDR3 sequence: CASSLAGSAPQTDTQYF. DNA for the CDR3: TGCGCCAGCAGCTTGGCTGGGTCTGCACCACAGACAGATACGCAGTATTTT.

The V gene is TRBV30, the J gene TRBJ1-2; TRBD1 might be the D (6 bases). The CDR3 has 12 residues. The germline V gene has CDR1 GTSNPN and CDR2 SVGIG (reference sequence). V shed 6 bases and J shed 4 bases, with 12 bases lying between them. CDR3 sequence (DNA): TGTGCCTGTGGATCAGGGGCCTATGGCTACACCTTC. This encodes CACGSGAYGYTF. Full variable domain (missing parts from reference TRBV30 and TRBJ1-2): SQTIHQWPATLVQPVGSPLSLECTVEGTSNPNLYWYRQAAGRGLQLLFYSVGIGQISSEVPQNLSASRPQDRQFILSSKKLLLSDSGFYLCACGSGAYGYTFGSGTRLTVV.

The V call is TRBV6-1, the J call TRBJ1-5; 7 bases match TRBD1. There are 16 residues in the CDR3. V lost 1 base to trimming and J lost 6 bases; unmatched junction nucleotides: 9. CDR1 is MNHNS and CDR2 is SASEGT in the germline V gene. The CDR3 here is CASSEEGQVNAQPQHF. The DNA of the CDR3 is TGTGCCAGCAGTGAAGAAGGACAGGTCAATGCTCAGCCCCAGCATTTT.

The rearrangement links TRBV5-1 to TRBJ1-2, with D perhaps matching TRBD1 (5 bases). V lost 4 bases and J lost 6, with 16 bases in between. The CDR3 sequence is 14 residues long. The germline V gene has CDR1 SGHRS and CDR2 YFSETQ. The CDR3: CASSGRGTGDGYTF. CDR3 coding DNA: TGCGCCAGCAGCGGCCGGGGCACGGGGGATGGCTACACCTTC.

This chain joins TRBV6-6 and TRBJ1-5; TRBD1 matches at 7 bases. The J segment lost 10 bases and the V segment lost 2 bases, leaving 11 bases of the junction unmatched. The CDR3 runs to 15 residues. Looked up from germline, CDR1 is MNHNY and CDR2 is SVGAGI (reference sequence). As DNA, the CDR3 is TGTGCCAGCAGTTACACGGGACAGCCGCCCATCCCCCAGCATTTT. Its protein product is CASSYTGQPPIPQHF.

This sequence joins TRBV7-2 and TRBJ1-1, with 7 bases that match TRBD1. The CDR3 contains 19 residues. The trim removed 4 bases at V and 0 bases at J, leaving 17 bases unmatched. The germline CDR1 and CDR2 sequences are SGHTA and FQGNSA. In DNA, the CDR3 is TGTGCCAGCAGCTACGTGGCCGCGTTCGGGACAGCAATGAACACTGAAGCTTTCTTT. As protein: CASSYVAAFGTAMNTEAFF. The full variable domain, its missing parts supplied by reference TRBV7-2 and TRBJ1-1, is GAGVSQSPSNKVTEKGKDVELRCDPISGHTALYWYRQSLGQGLEFLIYFQGNSAPDKSGLPSDRFSAERTGGSVSTLTIQRTQQEDSAVYLCASSYVAAFGTAMNTEAFFGQGTRLTVV.

The rearrangement joins TRBV5-1 to TRBJ1-1; D perhaps matches TRBD1 (6 bases). The CDR3 contains 13 residues. CDR1 SGHRS and CDR2 YFSETQ come from the germline V gene. V lost 0 bases and J 5 bases, leaving 8 bases between the germline ends. Here the CDR3 reads CASSLAGQTEAFF. The CDR3 coding sequence is TGCGCCAGCAGCTTGGCCGGACAGACTGAAGCTTTCTTT.

The rearrangement joins TRBV4-1 to TRBJ2-5, with 10 bases identical to TRBD1. The germline V gene encodes CDR1 MGHRA and CDR2 YSYEKL. This CDR3 comprises 16 residues. Trimming removed 6 bases from V and 2 bases from J; junction bases left unmatched: 9. CDR3 nucleotide sequence: TGCGCCAGCAGTCTAGTGTGGACAGGGGGGCAAGAGACCCAGTACTTC. It is translated as CASSLVWTGGQETQYF.

J is TRBJ2-3 and V is TRBV28; 9 positions match TRBD2. The CDR3 is 16 residues long. V shed 5 bases, J shed 3 bases, and the junction held 9 bases outside the gene matches. Germline CDR1 reads MDHEN; CDR2 reads SYDVKM. The CDR3, as DNA: TGTGCCAGCAGTGCTTCCGGGACTAGCATTACAGATACGCAGTATTTT. This translates into CASSASGTSITDTQYF.

The CDR3 here is CASSLSIYGYTF. As DNA, the CDR3 is TGTGCCAGCAGCTTATCTATCTATGGCTACACCTTC. V and J are TRBV11-3 and TRBJ1-2; D is unresolved. The germline CDR1 and CDR2 sequences are SGHNT and YENEEA. The CDR3 has 12 amino acids. The germline V and J ends were trimmed by 2 bases and 4 bases, with 5 bases remaining between them.

This chain links TRBV6-5 with TRBJ1-6; TRBD1 matches at 7 bases. Looked up from germline, CDR1 is MNHEY and CDR2 is SVGAGI. The CDR3 totals 15 residues. V gave up 5 bases and J gave up 10 bases; unmatched junction bases: 11. CDR3 sequence: CASSPKPTGQSPLHF. DNA of the CDR3: TGTGCCAGCAGTCCTAAACCGACAGGGCAATCACCCCTCCACTTT.

J is TRBJ2-5 and V is TRBV27; 7 bases match TRBD1. This CDR3 is 17 amino acids long. Germline trimming cut 0 bases from V and 1 base from J; bases unmatched to any gene: 8. Germline assignment: CDR1 MNHEY and CDR2 SMNVEV (reference sequence). In nucleotides, the CDR3 is TGTGCCAGCAGTTTATCCCCCCCGGGACAGCTCCAAGAGACCCAGTACTTC. It encodes CASSLSPPGQLQETQYF.

This clone showed up just once. The CDR3 is CASSERGSDRETNEKLFF. The CDR3 DNA is TGTGCCAGCAGTGAACGGGGCTCGGACAGGGAAACTAATGAAAAACTGTTTTTT. The chain couples TRBV6-4 to TRBJ1-4; 8 bases align to TRBD1. Germline V gene lookup returns CDR1 MRHNA and CDR2 SNTAGT. Losses at the gene ends were 3 bases for V and 1 base for J; bases not matched to a gene: 10. The CDR3 runs 18 residues.

The chain links TRBV15 to TRBJ2-7, with a weak D call TRBD1 (5 bases). The length of the CDR3 is 15 residues. V was trimmed by 0 bases and J by 7 bases, leaving 16 bases between them. CDR1 LNHNV and CDR2 YYDKDF come from the germline V gene (reference sequence). This CDR3 reads CATSRDTRGVGEQYF. CDR3 DNA sequence: TGTGCCACCAGCAGAGATACAAGGGGCGTTGGGGAGCAGTACTTC.

V and J are TRBV3-1 (or the pseudogene TRBV3-2) and TRBJ2-5; 14 nucleotides align to TRBD2. The CDR3 length is 16 residues. CDR1 and CDR2 (germline): LGHDT, YNNKEL (reference sequence). J was trimmed by 4 bases and V by 4 bases; bases with no gene match: 5. This chain's CDR3 is CASSLRLAGGVETQYF. CDR3 sequence (DNA): TGTGCCAGCAGCCTACGACTAGCGGGAGGGGTAGAGACCCAGTACTTC.

This rearrangement joins TRBV5-4 to TRBJ2-1, with TRBD2 matching 10 bases. Germline CDR1 is SGHNT and CDR2 is YYREEE (reference sequence). The CDR3 has 17 residues. Trimming at V came to 3 bases and at J to 10 bases, leaving 16 bases not matched to a gene. CDR3 sequence reads: CASSSPSSGSRVREQFF. The CDR3 DNA is TGTGCCAGCAGCTCGCCGTCTAGCGGGAGTAGGGTGAGGGAGCAGTTCTTC.

The chain couples TRBV3-1 (or the pseudogene TRBV3-2) to TRBJ1-1; 9 bases map to TRBD1. Trimming cost V 1 base and J 5 bases; bases outside gene matches: 8. CDR1 is LGHDT, CDR2 YNNKEL, per germline (reference sequence). The CDR3 runs 16 residues. CDR3 sequence reads: CASSQGTGGGLTEAFF. The CDR3 DNA reads TGTGCCAGCAGCCAAGGAACAGGGGGCGGGTTGACTGAAGCTTTCTTT.

The CDR3 sequence: CASSLGGYSSTDTQYF. The CDR3 DNA follows: TGTGCCAGCAGCTTAGGCGGGTACTCTAGCACAGATACGCAGTATTTT. The chain joins TRBV7-7 to TRBJ2-3, with D possibly matching TRBD2 (5 bases). The CDR3 contains 16 residues. CDR1 is SSHAT and CDR2 is FNYEAQ in the germline V gene (reference sequence). Trimming pared 1 base from V and 0 bases from J, leaving 11 bases between.

This chain connects TRBV5-8 to TRBJ1-1; no firm D call. V lost 1 base and J lost 1, with 5 bases in between. The germline V gene has CDR1 SGHTS and CDR2 YDEGEE. The CDR3 is 13 amino acids. The CDR3 DNA follows: TGTGCCAGCAGCTTGACACCGAACACTGAAGCTTTCTTT. This sequence encodes CASSLTPNTEAFF.